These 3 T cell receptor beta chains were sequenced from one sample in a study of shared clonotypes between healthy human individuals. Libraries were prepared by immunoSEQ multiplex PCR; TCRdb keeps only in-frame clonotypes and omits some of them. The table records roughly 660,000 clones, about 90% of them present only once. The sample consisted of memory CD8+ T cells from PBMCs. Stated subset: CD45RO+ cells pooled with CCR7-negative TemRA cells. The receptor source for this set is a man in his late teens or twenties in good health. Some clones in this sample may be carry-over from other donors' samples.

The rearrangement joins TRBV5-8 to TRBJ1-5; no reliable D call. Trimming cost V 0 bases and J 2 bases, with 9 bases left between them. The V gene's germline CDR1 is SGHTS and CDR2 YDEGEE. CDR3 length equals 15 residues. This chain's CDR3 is CASSLDGKGNQPQHF. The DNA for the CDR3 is TGTGCCAGCAGCTTGGACGGTAAGGGCAATCAGCCCCAGCATTTT.

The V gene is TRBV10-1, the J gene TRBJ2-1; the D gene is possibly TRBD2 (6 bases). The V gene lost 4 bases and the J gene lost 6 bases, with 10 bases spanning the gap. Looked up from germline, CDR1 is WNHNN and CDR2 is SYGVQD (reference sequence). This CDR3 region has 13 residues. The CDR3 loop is CASSGLVRNEQFF. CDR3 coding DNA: TGCGCCAGCAGTGGACTAGTCCGCAATGAGCAGTTCTTC.

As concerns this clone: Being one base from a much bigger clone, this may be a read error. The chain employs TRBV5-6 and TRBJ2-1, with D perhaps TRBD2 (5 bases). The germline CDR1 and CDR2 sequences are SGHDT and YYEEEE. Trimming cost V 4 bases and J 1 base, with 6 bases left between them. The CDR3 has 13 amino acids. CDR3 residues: CASSPGSYNEQFF. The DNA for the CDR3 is TGTGCCAGCAGCCCGGGGTCCTACAATGAGCAGTTCTTC.